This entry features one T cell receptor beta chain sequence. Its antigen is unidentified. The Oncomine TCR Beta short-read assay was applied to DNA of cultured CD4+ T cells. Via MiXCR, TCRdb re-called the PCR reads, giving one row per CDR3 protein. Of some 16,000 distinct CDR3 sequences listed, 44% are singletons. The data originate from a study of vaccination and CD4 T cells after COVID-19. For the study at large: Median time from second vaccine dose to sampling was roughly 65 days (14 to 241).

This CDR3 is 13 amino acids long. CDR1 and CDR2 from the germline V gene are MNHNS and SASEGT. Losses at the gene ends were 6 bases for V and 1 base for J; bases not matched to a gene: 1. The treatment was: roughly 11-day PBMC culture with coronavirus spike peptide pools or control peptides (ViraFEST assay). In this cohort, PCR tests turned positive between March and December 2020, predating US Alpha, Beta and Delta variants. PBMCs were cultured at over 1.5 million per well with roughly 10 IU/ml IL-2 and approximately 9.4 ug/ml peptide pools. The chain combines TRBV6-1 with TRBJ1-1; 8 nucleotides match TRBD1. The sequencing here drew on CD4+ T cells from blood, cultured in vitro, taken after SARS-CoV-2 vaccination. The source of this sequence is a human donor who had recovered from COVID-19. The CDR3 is CASRGTGNTEAFF. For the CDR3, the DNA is TGTGCCAGCAGGGGGACAGGGAACACTGAAGCTTTCTTT.